This TCR beta chain is drawn from a study of shared clonotypes between healthy human individuals. General study results and limits: Clonotypes that were shared across several donors made up roughly 5.2% of naive CD4 clonotypes.

Using approximately 190 ng DNA, tens of thousands of T cell genomes, the sorted-subset replicate PCRs were run. Original data processing: Without quality scores, immunoSEQ junctional reads could not be filtered like full-length reads. Using immunoSEQ multiplex PCR, the repertoire was profiled, and TCRdb retains in-frame clones only, with some absent. Clonal size and the V and J genes are those of that table, whereas D and trimming came from the DNA. The sample yields under 1,100,000 clones, around four fifths seen once. Germline CDR1 and CDR2: LNHDA and SQIVND (reference sequence). The CDR3 runs 16 residues. V was trimmed by 5 bases and J by 0 bases, leaving 14 bases between them. HIV-negative, healthy adults without recent acute infections or vaccinations were the donors. This clone has just a few counts. Its matching antigen is unknown.

This clonotype originated in a man between 18 and 35 years old in good health. The chain carries TRBV19 and TRBJ1-3; D is ambiguous. Sequenced input: memory CD4+ T cells sorted from blood. Sample subset: CD45RA-negative fraction. The DNA for the CDR3 is TGTGCCAGTAGTCGAACGCATCAGAGCTCTGGAAACACCATATATTTT. It is translated as CASSRTHQSSGNTIYF.